Listed below are T cell receptor beta chains from one sample, sequenced in a study of early T cells in non-severe SARS-CoV-2 infection. TCRdb processed the 5' RACE reads anew with MiXCR; each CDR3 protein has one entry. The table includes 85,000 to 100,000 distinct CDR3 sequences, around 14% detected once. Sequencing used whole blood. These receptor sequences come from an adult who was a healthcare worker with PCR-confirmed SARS-CoV-2 infection or an uninfected control (not recorded which). Both conserved end residues are part of each CDR3. Each record gives: D gene, clone size, V gene, J gene, CDR3 protein, CDR3 DNA. The D gene is left open where the match is weak. Clone size is given for some rows only: seen once, a few or many times, or a class if the clone is expanded.

.	.	TRBV28	TRBJ2-2	CASSLVDSTPGELFF	TGTGCCAGCAGTTTAGTCGACTCCACCCCCGGGGAGCTGTTTTTT
.	few	TRBV29-1	TRBJ2-1	CSVRSTGGPYNEQFF	TGCAGCGTCCGATCTACCGGGGGGCCCTACAATGAGCAGTTCTTC
.	few	TRBV28	TRBJ2-3	CASSMTSWGTDTQYF	TGTGCCAGCAGCATGACTAGTTGGGGCACAGATACGCAGTATTTT
TRBD2	many	TRBV11-2	TRBJ2-1	CASSTRGSSYNEQFF	TGTGCCAGCAGCACGCGGGGGAGCTCCTACAATGAGCAGTTCTTC
.	few	TRBV12-3/TRBV12-4	TRBJ1-5	CASSSRYTGIDQPQHF	TGTGCCAGCAGTTCCCGATATACAGGGATAGATCAGCCCCAGCATTTT
.	.	TRBV5-1	TRBJ1-5	CASSLGDSRPQHF	TGCGCCAGCAGCTTGGGGGATTCTCGGCCCCAGCATTTT
.	many	TRBV6-2/TRBV6-3	TRBJ1-1	CASSYGRWNTEAFF	TGTGCCAGCAGTTACGGCAGGTGGAACACTGAAGCTTTCTTT
.	many	TRBV29-1	TRBJ2-3	CSVEDYAGGGDTQYF	TGCAGCGTTGAAGATTACGCAGGGGGAGGCGATACGCAGTATTTT
.	.	TRBV10-3	TRBJ2-3	CAISAQATPSTDTQYF	TGTGCCATCAGCGCGCAGGCGACACCTTCCACAGATACGCAGTATTTT
.	many	TRBV20-1	TRBJ2-5	CSARNLDRLRETQYF	TGCAGTGCCCGCAACCTTGACAGGTTGAGAGAGACCCAGTACTTC
.	.	TRBV19	TRBJ1-5	CASSIMVKNQPQHF	TGTGCCAGTAGTATAATGGTTAAAAATCAGCCCCAGCATTTT
TRBD1	.	TRBV14	TRBJ1-2	CASSQGQVHGYTF	TGTGCCAGCAGCCAGGGACAGGTACATGGCTACACCTTC
.	.	TRBV11-1	TRBJ2-1	CASSPGEGDEQFF	TGTGCCAGCAGCCCCGGGGAGGGGGATGAGCAGTTCTTC
.	.	TRBV25-1	TRBJ2-5	CASTLTRAGQETQYF	TGTGCCAGCACCCTTACTCGGGCGGGACAAGAGACCCAGTACTTC
.	few	TRBV7-2	TRBJ1-3	CASSSQVSGNTIYF	TGTGCCAGCAGCTCTCAGGTCTCCGGAAACACCATATATTTT
.	many	TRBV20-1	TRBJ2-7	CSARRRDGEQYF	TGCAGTGCTAGACGGAGGGATGGCGAGCAGTACTTC
.	.	TRBV28	TRBJ2-5	CASNYLGETQYF	TGTGCCAGCAACTATCTAGGAGAGACCCAGTACTTC
TRBD2	.	TRBV28	TRBJ2-1	CASQLAAGYNEQFF	TGTGCCAGCCAACTAGCGGCGGGGTACAATGAGCAGTTCTTC
.	few	TRBV11-2	TRBJ2-3	CASSHNTRPPTDTQYF	TGTGCCAGCAGCCACAACACCCGTCCCCCCACAGATACGCAGTATTTT
.	few	TRBV5-1	TRBJ2-3	CASSPDTSTDTQYF	TGCGCCAGCAGCCCGGACACCTCCACAGATACGCAGTATTTT
.	.	TRBV15	TRBJ2-2	CATSGVGYSNTGELFF	TGTGCCACCAGCGGGGTTGGCTATTCGAACACCGGGGAGCTGTTTTTT
TRBD2	many	TRBV7-9	TRBJ2-3	CASSLGTSGYTQYF	TGTGCCAGCAGCTTAGGGACTAGCGGTTATACGCAGTATTTT
.	few	TRBV29-1	TRBJ2-4	CSVGGVVRDIQYF	TGCAGCGTTGGGGGGGTCGTGAGGGACATTCAGTACTTC
.	few	TRBV20-1	TRBJ2-5	CSVPLDGRETQYF	TGCAGTGTTCCTCTTGACGGACGGGAGACCCAGTACTTC
.	many	TRBV18	TRBJ1-1	CASLTTGGTEAFF	TGTGCCAGCCTCACCACGGGTGGCACTGAAGCTTTCTTT
.	many	TRBV2	TRBJ1-5	CASWGGGDNQPQHF	TGTGCCAGCTGGGGAGGGGGGGACAATCAGCCCCAGCATTTT
.	.	TRBV27	TRBJ1-5	CASSYSGGSNQPQHF	TGTGCCAGCAGTTACTCTGGCGGGAGCAATCAGCCCCAGCATTTT
.	many	TRBV4-3	TRBJ1-5	CASSHGPNQPQHF	TGCGCCAGCAGTCACGGGCCGAATCAGCCCCAGCATTTT
.	.	TRBV29-1	TRBJ1-4	CSVRRTNEKLFF	TGCAGCGTTAGGAGGACTAATGAAAAACTGTTTTTT
.	.	TRBV10-2	TRBJ1-1	CASSVERSNTEAFF	TGCGCCAGCAGTGTGGAACGGTCGAACACTGAAGCTTTCTTT
.	many	TRBV7-8	TRBJ2-3	CASSPTGDTQYF	TGTGCCAGCAGCCCCACGGGGGATACGCAGTATTTT
.	few	TRBV19	TRBJ1-6	CANPPANGTNSPLHF	TGTGCCAATCCCCCCGCTAACGGGACGAATTCACCCCTCCACTTT
.	many	TRBV29-1	TRBJ1-5	CSVVTEGVLGYQPQHF	TGCAGCGTTGTGACTGAAGGGGTCCTCGGTTATCAGCCCCAGCATTTT
.	.	TRBV11-2	TRBJ1-1	CASSPHPGTEAFF	TGTGCCAGCAGCCCGCATCCCGGGACAGAAGCTTTCTTT
.	medium-sized	TRBV27	TRBJ2-3	CASSSFAGSTDTQYF	TGTGCCAGCAGTTCGTTCGCGGGGAGCACAGATACGCAGTATTTT
.	many	TRBV11-2	TRBJ1-1	CASSLITWKGQGINTEAFF	TGTGCCAGCAGCTTAATAACTTGGAAGGGGCAGGGGATAAACACTGAAGCTTTCTTT
.	many	TRBV20-1	TRBJ2-7	CSAWGQGNYEQYF	TGCAGTGCTTGGGGGCAGGGGAATTACGAGCAGTACTTC
TRBD1	few	TRBV7-9	TRBJ2-5	CASSLGQIETQYF	TGTGCCAGCAGCTTGGGACAGATAGAGACCCAGTACTTC
.	few	TRBV7-9	TRBJ2-3	CASSYRLTDTQYF	TGTGCCAGCAGCTACCGACTTACTGATACGCAGTATTTT
TRBD2	.	TRBV7-2	TRBJ2-5	CASSLGLAGGQETQYF	TGTGCCAGCAGCTTAGGCCTAGCGGGGGGCCAAGAGACCCAGTACTTC
.	.	TRBV29-1	TRBJ2-3	CSVVRSGGTDTQYF	TGCAGCGTTGTCAGGTCCGGAGGCACAGATACGCAGTATTTT
TRBD2	.	TRBV29-1	TRBJ2-2	CSTGGLAGSRNTGELFF	TGCAGCACTGGAGGACTAGCGGGGAGCAGGAACACCGGGGAGCTGTTTTTT
.	many	TRBV21-1	TRBJ2-3	CASSHRDPSTDTQYF	TGTGCCAGCAGCCACCGGGACCCTAGCACAGATACGCAGTATTTT
.	many	TRBV28	TRBJ2-6	CASSSGAVSSGANVLTF	TGTGCCAGCAGTTCGGGAGCCGTAAGTTCTGGGGCCAACGTCCTGACTTTC
.	.	TRBV20-1	TRBJ2-5	CSARDPSGRKETQYF	TGCAGTGCTAGAGATCCGAGCGGGCGAAAAGAGACCCAGTACTTC
TRBD1	few	TRBV5-1	TRBJ2-7	CASSPEGTANYEQYF	TGCGCCAGCAGCCCGGAAGGGACAGCTAACTACGAGCAGTACTTC
TRBD2	many	TRBV11-3	TRBJ2-3	CASSLRAGLDDTQYF	TGTGCCAGCAGCCTCCGAGCGGGACTAGATGATACGCAGTATTTT
TRBD1	.	TRBV28	TRBJ2-6	CASSSPGGPRGANVLTF	TGTGCCAGCAGTTCCCCAGGGGGCCCTAGAGGGGCCAACGTCCTGACTTTC
TRBD1	few	TRBV28	TRBJ2-5	CASSEPTGGTQETQYF	TGTGCCAGCAGCGAACCAACAGGGGGGACTCAAGAGACCCAGTACTTC
TRBD1	.	TRBV25-1	TRBJ1-6	CASSESSRGRNSPLHF	TGTGCCAGCAGTGAGAGTAGCAGGGGGAGAAATTCACCCCTCCACTTT
.	.	TRBV28	TRBJ2-5	CASSLVGSQETQYF	TGTGCCAGCAGTTTGGTAGGAAGCCAAGAGACCCAGTACTTC
.	many	TRBV3-1	TRBJ1-5	CASSQDGANQPQHF	TGTGCCAGCAGCCAAGATGGGGCCAATCAGCCCCAGCATTTT